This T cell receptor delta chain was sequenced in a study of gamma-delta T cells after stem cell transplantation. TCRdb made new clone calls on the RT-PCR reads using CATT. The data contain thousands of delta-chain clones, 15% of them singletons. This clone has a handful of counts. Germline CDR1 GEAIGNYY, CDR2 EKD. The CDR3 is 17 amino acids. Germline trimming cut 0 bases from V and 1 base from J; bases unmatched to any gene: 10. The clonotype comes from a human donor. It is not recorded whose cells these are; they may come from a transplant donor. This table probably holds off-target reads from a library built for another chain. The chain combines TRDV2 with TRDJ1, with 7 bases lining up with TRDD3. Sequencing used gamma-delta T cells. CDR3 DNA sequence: TGTGCCTGTGACACCGTGGGTGGGGGACAGGCCACCGATAAACTCATCTTT. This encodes CACDTVGGGQATDKLIF.